A selection of T cell receptor beta chains follows, all from one sample in a study of CD8+ T cells in alopecia areata. The protocol was immunoSEQ multiplex PCR, while the TCRdb copy is restricted to in-frame clones and leaves out a portion. The sample yields about 160,000 clones, 85% to 90% seen once. Material: CD8+ T cells sorted from blood, obtained at week 0. The receptor set was obtained from a human donor with alopecia areata. The CDR3 runs from the conserved cysteine through the conserved F or W. The order of the fields is J gene, V gene, D gene, clone size, CDR3 protein, CDR3 DNA. The D gene is left open where the match is weak. Size is stated for part of the rows, as once, few or many counts, or as a class when the clone is expanded.

TRBJ2-1 TRBV11-3 TRBD1 NA CASRKTGDPVHEQFF TGTGCCAGCAGAAAGACAGGGGACCCTGTTCATGAGCAGTTCTTC
TRBJ1-1 TRBV29-1 NA NA CSVRPEQGSDTEAFF TGCAGCGTCCGACCAGAACAGGGCTCGGACACTGAAGCTTTCTTT
TRBJ2-7 TRBV7-9 TRBD1 NA CASRPTSQGTPYEQYF TGTGCCAGCAGACCAACTTCACAGGGGACGCCTTACGAGCAGTACTTC
TRBJ2-7 TRBV6-5 NA NA CATGRGNYEQYF TGTGCCACCGGCCGAGGGAATTACGAGCAGTACTTC
TRBJ2-4 TRBV29-1 NA once CSVEYPGSNIQYF TGCAGCGTTGAGTACCCGGGGAGCAACATTCAGTACTTC
TRBJ2-1 TRBV11-2 NA NA CASSLDIRDYNEQFF TGTGCCAGCAGCTTAGATATCCGGGATTACAATGAGCAGTTCTTC
TRBJ2-1 TRBV7-9 NA NA CASSLASGQIREQFF TGTGCCAGCAGCTTAGCGAGCGGACAGATACGGGAGCAGTTCTTC
TRBJ2-7 TRBV27 NA NA CASSLGGLYEQYF TGTGCCAGCAGTTTAGGGGGGCTGTACGAGCAGTACTTC
TRBJ2-7 TRBV5-1 TRBD1 once CATRTGTGNDEQYF TGCGCCACCCGAACCGGGACAGGGAACGACGAGCAGTACTTC
TRBJ1-2 TRBV6-5 TRBD1 NA CASSLGQGNYGYTF TGTGCCAGCAGCCTCGGACAGGGAAACTATGGCTACACCTTC
TRBJ2-7 TRBV5-5 NA NA CASSLVSVGAISYEQYF TGTGCCAGCAGCTTGGTGTCTGTAGGGGCGATTTCCTACGAGCAGTACTTC
TRBJ2-1 TRBV13 NA once CASSFGLGGNEQFF TGTGCCAGCTCTTTCGGACTGGGGGGCAATGAGCAGTTCTTC
TRBJ2-2 TRBV4-1 NA NA CASSLQGHPNTGELFF TGCGCCAGCAGCCTACAGGGACACCCGAACACCGGGGAGCTGTTTTTT
TRBJ2-7 TRBV14 NA NA CASRNGSSYEQYF TGTGCCAGCAGAAACGGAAGCTCCTACGAGCAGTACTTC
TRBJ2-7 TRBV25-1 NA NA CASSADNSYEQYF TGTGCCAGCAGCGCTGATAACTCCTACGAGCAGTACTTC
TRBJ1-4 TRBV18 NA NA CASSLLDATNEKLFF TGTGCCAGCTCCCTACTGGATGCAACTAATGAAAAACTGTTTTTT
TRBJ2-1 TRBV7-2 TRBD2 NA CASSLVASGSNEQFF TGTGCCAGCAGCTTAGTTGCTAGCGGGAGTAATGAGCAGTTCTTC
TRBJ1-1 TRBV27 NA once CASSFDPDTEAFF TGTGCCAGCAGTTTTGATCCTGACACTGAAGCTTTCTTT
TRBJ2-6 TRBV28 NA NA CASSFRSNVLTF TGTGCCAGCAGTTTCCGATCCAACGTCCTGACTTTC
TRBJ2-1 TRBV5-4 NA medium-sized CASSYNEQFF TGTGCCAGCAGCTACAATGAGCAGTTCTTC
TRBJ1-1 TRBV30 NA NA CAWRLLMNTEAFF TGTGCCTGGAGACTCCTCATGAACACTGAAGCTTTCTTT
TRBJ2-1 TRBV7-8 NA few CASSLDLKDYNEQFF TGTGCCAGCAGCTTAGATCTAAAAGACTACAATGAGCAGTTCTTC
TRBJ2-2 TRBV11-2 NA NA CASSLYLEIPNTGELFF TGTGCCAGCAGCTTATATCTGGAGATCCCGAACACCGGGGAGCTGTTTTTT
TRBJ1-1 TRBV7-9 NA NA CASSPVRNSMNTEAFF TGTGCCAGCAGCCCAGTGAGGAACAGTATGAACACTGAAGCTTTCTTT